This T cell receptor (beta chain) was obtained from a study of T cell responses to AZD1222 COVID-19 vaccine. Note on this clone: Its antigen is currently unknown.

This table comes from immunoSEQ multiplex PCR, and its TCRdb copy is limited to in-frame clones, with some not included. The table includes roughly 99,000 clones, around 91% detected once. General study points: No day 14 peak samples; only post-peak repertoires were characterized. In a largely white British group with more females than males, clonal diversity was possibly underestimated.

Looked up from germline, CDR1 is SGHTS and CDR2 is YDEGEE. Trimming pared 0 bases from V and 6 bases from J, leaving 10 bases between. The CDR3 covers 14 residues. Sequencing was performed on peripheral blood, taken on day 0 of AZD1222 vaccination. The chain combines TRBV5-8 with TRBJ1-5; D not resolved. This receptor was obtained from an adult in good health. This CDR3 reads CASSLARLIQPQHF. CDR3 DNA sequence: TGTGCCAGCAGCTTGGCCAGGTTAATTCAGCCCCAGCATTTT.